What follows describes a single T cell receptor beta chain. This record comes from a study of cytomegalovirus exposure and HLA in healthy donors. Turning to the study itself: About 85 million unique TCR sequences came from HLA-typed donors in an early release.

With 60 Vbeta and 13 Jbeta primers, the PCR was carried out. Here immunoSEQ multiplex PCR was the method, and the copy in TCRdb shows in-frame clones only, minus some. The sample yields 84,000 or so clones, about 88% seen once. Sequenced sample: PBMCs. This sequence originates from a woman in her forties or fifties in good health and CMV-seronegative.

CDR3 in amino acids: CASSIQGRETQYF. The CDR3 bases are TGTGCCAGCAGCATACAGGGTCGAGAGACCCAGTACTTC. The chain employs TRBV5-4 and TRBJ2-5, with D maybe TRBD1 (6 bases). The germline V gene has CDR1 SGHNT and CDR2 YYREEE (reference sequence). With 4 bases removed from V and 4 bases from J, the gap between germline ends came to 11 bases. This CDR3 comprises 13 residues.